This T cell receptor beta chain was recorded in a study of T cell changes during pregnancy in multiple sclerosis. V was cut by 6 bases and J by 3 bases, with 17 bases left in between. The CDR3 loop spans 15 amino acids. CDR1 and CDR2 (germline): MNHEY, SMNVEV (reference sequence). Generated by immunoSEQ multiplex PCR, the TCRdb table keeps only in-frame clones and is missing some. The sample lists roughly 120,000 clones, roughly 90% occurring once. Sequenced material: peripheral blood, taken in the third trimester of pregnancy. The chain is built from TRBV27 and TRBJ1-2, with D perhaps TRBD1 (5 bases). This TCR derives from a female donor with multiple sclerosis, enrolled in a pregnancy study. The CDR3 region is CASSPGGAVHYGYTF. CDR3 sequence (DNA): TGTGCCAGCAGCCCCGGAGGGGCAGTTCACTATGGCTACACCTTC.